Each of the 5 T cell receptor beta chains below was sequenced from the same sample in a study of T cell repertoires in cytomegalovirus infection. TCRdb re-derived calls from the reads in MiXCR, one entry per CDR3 protein. This table has a few hundred thousand distinct CDR3 sequences, over 7.5% appearing once. The sample comprised PBMCs. These receptors were obtained from a human donor in good health (CMV status not recorded). Some clones in this sample may be carry-over from other donors' samples.

The chain uses TRBV7-3 and TRBJ2-5; TRBD2 aligns across 8 bases. Germline CDR1 and CDR2: SGHTA and FQGTGA. V shed 5 bases and J 1 base; nucleotides not matched to a gene: 9. The CDR3 is 16 amino acids. The CDR3 sequence: CASSPGVAGLQETQYF. CDR3 sequence (DNA): TGTGCCAGCAGCCCAGGTGTAGCGGGGCTCCAAGAGACCCAGTACTTC.

This sequence joins TRBV6-1 and TRBJ2-5; 7 nucleotides align to TRBD2. Trimming at V came to 5 bases and at J to 3 bases, leaving 6 bases not matched to a gene. CDR1 is MNHNS, CDR2 SASEGT, per germline. The CDR3 has 14 residues. The CDR3 region is CASSYGGGEETQYF. The CDR3 DNA sequence: TGTGCCAGCAGTTATGGGGGGGGGGAAGAGACCCAGTACTTC.

V gene TRBV7-9 combines with J gene TRBJ1-3; D is uncertain. Germline-derived CDR1 and CDR2 are SEHNR and FQNEAQ (reference sequence). The CDR3 is 13 amino acids. V was pared by 5 bases and J by 0 bases, with 5 bases between. The CDR3: CASSIYSGNTIYF. The CDR3, as DNA: TGTGCCAGCAGCATCTACTCTGGAAACACCATATATTTT.

This clonotype was seen many times. The CDR3 loop reads CASRWTRTTETQYF. The CDR3 DNA reads as TGTGCCAGCAGATGGACTAGAACTACCGAGACCCAGTACTTC. This chain connects TRBV7-2 to TRBJ2-5; the match to TRBD2 covers 7 bases. Germline V lookup: CDR1 SGHTA, CDR2 FQGNSA. This CDR3 spans 14 amino acids. With V trimmed by 6 bases and J by 5 bases, 9 bases remained unmatched.

In its sample, this clonotype was seen a few times. The chain is built from TRBV4-1 and TRBJ2-3; possibly TRBD1 or TRBD2 for D (5 bases each). Germline CDR1 is MGHRA and CDR2 is YSYEKL. This CDR3 contains 15 residues. Trimming removed 2 bases from V and 0 bases from J, with 9 bases in between. CDR3 residues: CASSQQGRSTDTQYF. The CDR3 bases are TGCGCCAGCAGCCAACAGGGACGGAGCACAGATACGCAGTATTTT.